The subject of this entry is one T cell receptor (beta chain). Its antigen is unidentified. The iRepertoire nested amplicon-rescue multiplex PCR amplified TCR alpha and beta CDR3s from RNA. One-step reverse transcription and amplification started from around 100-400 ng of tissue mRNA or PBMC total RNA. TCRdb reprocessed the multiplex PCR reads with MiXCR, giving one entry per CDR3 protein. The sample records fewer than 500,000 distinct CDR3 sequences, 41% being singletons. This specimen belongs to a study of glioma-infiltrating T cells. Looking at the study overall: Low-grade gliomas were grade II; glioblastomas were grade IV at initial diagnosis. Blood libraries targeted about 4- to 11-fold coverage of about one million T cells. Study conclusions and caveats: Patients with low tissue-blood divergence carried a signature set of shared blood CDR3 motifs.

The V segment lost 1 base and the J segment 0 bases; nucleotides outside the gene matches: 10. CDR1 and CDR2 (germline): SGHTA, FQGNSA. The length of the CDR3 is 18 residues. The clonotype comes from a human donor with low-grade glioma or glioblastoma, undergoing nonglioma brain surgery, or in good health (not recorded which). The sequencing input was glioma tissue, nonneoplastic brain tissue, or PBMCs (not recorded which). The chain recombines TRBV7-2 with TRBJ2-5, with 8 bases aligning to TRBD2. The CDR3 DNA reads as TGTGCCAGCAGCTTAGAGTCTAGCGGGCCCGCTAACCAAGAGACCCAGTACTTC. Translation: CASSLESSGPANQETQYF.